The next 3 T cell receptor beta chains were all read from a single sample in a study of neurological immune-mediated disorders. MiXCR was run by TCRdb on the 5' RACE reads, yielding one entry per CDR3 protein. This table has some 49,000 distinct CDR3 sequences, less than 12% appearing once. The time point here: longitudinal time-point 1 (baseline). Input material: PBMCs. Source of these receptors: a woman aged 40 to 49 in good health.

There are many counts of this clonotype. The chain uses TRBV9 and TRBJ2-5; perhaps D is TRBD1 or TRBD2 (5 bases each). V shed 4 bases and J shed 4 bases, with 14 bases lying between them. This CDR3 has 14 residues. CDR1 and CDR2 from the germline V gene are SGDLS and YYNGEE. The CDR3 reads CASSPRSGGETQYF. The CDR3 bases are TGTGCCAGCAGCCCCCGATCTGGGGGAGAGACCCAGTACTTC.

This clonotype was seen many times. The chain carries TRBV5-5 and TRBJ2-3; D perhaps matches TRBD2 (6 bases). There are 15 residues in the CDR3. Germline V gene lookup returns CDR1 SGHKS and CDR2 YYEKEE (reference sequence). The germline V and J ends were trimmed by 6 bases and 6 bases, with 20 bases remaining between them. CDR3 coding DNA: TGTGCCAGCACCCCCCCCGGAGGGTTAAAGGATACGCAGTATTTT. Protein sequence: CASTPPGGLKDTQYF.

This clonotype was seen only once. V is TRBV6-1 and J is TRBJ1-5, with unresolved D. Trimming took off 3 bases at V and 2 bases at J, with 14 bases between the two ends. In germline, CDR1 is MNHNS, CDR2 SASEGT. The CDR3 runs to 16 residues. CDR3 sequence reads: CASSDQIGVGNQPQHF. The CDR3 nucleotides are TGTGCCAGCAGTGACCAGATCGGTGTAGGCAATCAGCCCCAGCATTTT.